These 4 T cell receptor beta chains share one sample of origin, sequenced in a study of beta chain features in type 1 diabetes. The entirety of the isolated RNA underwent reverse transcription, so expressed TCRB transcripts were sequenced. Only in-frame clones appear in the TCRdb table, and some are missing; sequencing was by immunoSEQ multiplex PCR. Here the sample spans about half a million clones, 10% to 12% being singletons. The sample comprised naive CD4+ T cells from blood. The receptors stem from a woman under 30 in good health.

This clone was counted a few times. The genes are TRBV7-2 and TRBJ1-5, with 10 bases that match TRBD1. Germline values: CDR1 SGHTA, CDR2 FQGNSA. The CDR3 spans 15 residues. V shed 0 bases and J 5 bases; nucleotides not matched to a gene: 1. CDR3 residues: CASSLAGTGDQPQHF. As DNA, the CDR3 is TGTGCCAGCAGCTTAGCCGGGACAGGGGATCAGCCCCAGCATTTT.

This clone appeared a few times. The chain is built from TRBV7-2 and TRBJ2-7, with TRBD2 identical over 13 bases. Germline assignment: CDR1 SGHTA and CDR2 FQGNSA. Losses at the gene ends were 4 bases for V and 4 bases for J; bases not matched to a gene: 4. The CDR3 is made up of 15 amino acids. The CDR3 region is CASSSRTSGRYEQYF. The CDR3, as DNA: TGTGCCAGCAGCTCCAGGACTAGCGGGAGATACGAGCAGTACTTC. Full variable domain (remainder filled in from reference TRBV7-2 and TRBJ2-7): GAGVSQSPSNKVTEKGKDVELRCDPISGHTALYWYRQSLGQGLEFLIYFQGNSAPDKSGLPSDRFSAERTGGSVSTLTIQRTQQEDSAVYLCASSSRTSGRYEQYFGPGTRLTVT.

V is TRBV7-2 and J is TRBJ1-5; D is possibly TRBD1 (5 bases). This CDR3 is built from 13 residues. The germline CDR1 and CDR2 sequences are SGHTA and FQGNSA. V lost 7 bases, J lost 4 bases, and 11 bases lay in between. The CDR3 loop is CASMAQGNQPQHF. As DNA, the CDR3 is TGTGCCAGCATGGCCCAGGGAAATCAGCCCCAGCATTTT.

The V call is TRBV2, the J call TRBJ1-5; D gene unclear. Germline V gene lookup returns CDR1 SNHLY and CDR2 FYNNEI. This CDR3 has 13 amino acids. V was trimmed by 3 bases and J by 2 bases, leaving 5 bases between them. The CDR3 nucleotides are TGTGCCAGCAGTGAGGAACGCAATCAGCCCCAGCATTTT. Its translation: CASSEERNQPQHF.